The 16 T cell receptor beta chains listed next were all sequenced from one sample in a study of prognosis after radiotherapy for stage I lung cancer (dated by TCRdb to 2020 to 2023). Sequencing used an Illumina HiSeq 3000. Two rounds of multiplex PCR were used to amplify the TCR beta CDR3 region from genomic DNA. The first PCR round used primers specific to each TRBV and TRBJ gene, with sequences filed in Chinese patent CN105087789A. Through fastp at Q25 and MiXCR, TCRdb rebuilt clones from the public reads, retaining in-frame beta chains. Every CDR3 protein is listed once, alongside the most common genes and DNA of its rows. For this sample there are 45,000 to 60,000 distinct CDR3 sequences; less than 45% appear just once. The top ten clones comprise about a tenth of the sample. The material sequenced was PBMCs, taken before or after stereotactic body radiation therapy (not recorded which). Source of these receptors: a donor aged 50 or older with non-small cell lung cancer.

This clonotype appeared many times. V is TRBV20-1 and J is TRBJ1-5; D may be TRBD1 (5 bases). Trimming pared 0 bases from V and 2 bases from J, leaving 14 bases between. The length of the CDR3 is 16 residues. Germline CDR1 is DFQATT and CDR2 is SNEGSKA (reference sequence). CDR3 nucleotide sequence: TGCAGTGCTAGAGATCTCCGGGGAGGGGGCAATCAGCCCCAGCATTTT. Amino acids: CSARDLRGGGNQPQHF.

This clonotype was observed at least ten times. V gene TRBV10-3 combines with J gene TRBJ2-7, with D hard to call. The CDR3 sequence is 13 residues long. The V gene lost 4 bases and the J gene lost 3 bases, with 10 bases spanning the gap. Germline CDR1 is ENHRY and CDR2 is SYGVKD. The CDR3 spells CAISVSTLYEQYF. The CDR3 coding sequence is TGTGCCATCAGTGTTAGTACACTCTACGAGCAGTACTTC.

This clonotype has at least ten counts. V and J are TRBV7-2 and TRBJ2-7, with 7 bases that match TRBD2. The junction had 8 bases not matched to a gene; V was cut back by 0 bases and J by 3 bases. Germline V CDR1 and CDR2: SGHTA, FQGNSA. This CDR3 has 16 amino acids. The CDR3 DNA follows: TGTGCCAGCAGCTTAGCTCTAGCGGCTAGCATCTACGAGCAGTACTTC. Translated, it gives CASSLALAASIYEQYF.

This clonotype was found many times. The chain recombines TRBV7-3 with TRBJ2-1; TRBD2 matches at 8 bases. Germline-derived CDR1 and CDR2 are SGHTA and FQGTGA. The CDR3 loop spans 20 amino acids. The ends lost 7 bases at V and 7 bases at J; junction bases unmatched: 27. CDR3 nucleotide sequence: TGTGCCAGCACCCACCCGGACGGGACTAGGCAGGGTCTCCAGTTGAATGAGCAGTTCTTC. Translation: CASTHPDGTRQGLQLNEQFF. The whole variable domain, filled in from reference TRBV7-3 and TRBJ2-1, reads GAGVSQTPSNKVTEKGKYVELRCDPISGHTALYWYRQSLGQGPEFLIYFQGTGAADDSGLPNDRFFAVRPEGSVSTLKIQRTERGDSAVYLCASTHPDGTRQGLQLNEQFFGPGTRLTVL.

Many counts were recorded for this clonotype. The CDR3 reads CASSQTAAMGDTQYF. In DNA form, the CDR3 reads TGTGCCAGTAGCCAAACCGCAGCGATGGGGGATACGCAGTATTTT. The chain has TRBV19 and TRBJ2-3; D call uncertain. The CDR3 is 15 amino acids. Per germline, CDR1 LNHDA and CDR2 SQIVND (reference sequence). The V end was cut by 6 bases, the J end by 6 bases, with 19 bases between.

This clonotype was counted many times. This sequence joins TRBV12-3 or TRBV12-4 and TRBJ2-1; possibly TRBD2 for D (6 bases). This CDR3 spans 15 amino acids. V was pared by 0 bases and J by 8 bases, with 14 bases between. CDR3 sequence: CASSLALGGADEQFF. Written as DNA, the CDR3 is TGTGCCAGCAGTTTAGCTCTCGGCGGGGCGGATGAGCAGTTCTTC.

This clonotype was recorded at least ten times. The V call is TRBV4-2, the J call TRBJ2-1, with D uncertain. V was trimmed by 0 bases and J by 8 bases, leaving 11 bases between them. CDR1 is LGHNA, CDR2 YNFKEQ, per germline. CDR3 length equals 14 residues. CDR3 sequence reads: CASSQEYRAYEQFF. DNA for the CDR3: TGTGCCAGCAGCCAAGAATATCGGGCCTATGAGCAGTTCTTC.

The V call is TRBV20-1, the J call TRBJ2-7; D gene unclear. This CDR3 is 10 amino acids long. V was shortened by 2 bases and J by 5 bases, with 4 bases between the two germline ends. The V gene's germline CDR1 is DFQATT and CDR2 SNEGSKA (reference sequence). CDR3 sequence reads: CSARRNEQYF. CDR3 bases: TGCAGTGCTAGACGGAACGAGCAGTACTTC.

This clonotype was seen ten or more times. The chain has TRBV18 and TRBJ1-1; possibly TRBD1 for D (6 bases). The CDR3 length is 15 residues. Germline V lookup: CDR1 KGHSH, CDR2 LQKENI. V lost 2 bases, J lost 3 bases, and 13 bases lay in between. In DNA form, the CDR3 reads TGTGCCAGCTCACCAGGAACAGGGCTGCACACTGAAGCTTTCTTT. It codes for CASSPGTGLHTEAFF.

V usage is TRBV18 and J usage is TRBJ2-2; the match to TRBD1 covers 7 bases. The CDR3 extends over 15 amino acids. Losses at the gene ends were 1 base for V and 4 bases for J; bases not matched to a gene: 3. Per germline, CDR1 KGHSH and CDR2 LQKENI. The CDR3 region has the DNA TGTGCCAGCTCACCACTCCCAGGGGGCACCGGGGAGCTGTTTTTT. As protein: CASSPLPGGTGELFF.

With regard to this clonotype: This likely stems from a read error, as it lies one base from a far larger clone. The chain employs TRBV7-6 and TRBJ2-7; 7 bases fit TRBD2. CDR3 size: 13 residues. Looked up from germline, CDR1 is SGHVS and CDR2 is FNYEAQ. CDR3 protein: CASGFGGSYEQYF. Written as DNA, the CDR3 is TGTGCCAGCGGCTTCGGGGGGTCCTACGAGCAGTACTTC.

This clonotype was detected many times. The chain joins TRBV27 to TRBJ2-2, with 7 bases that match TRBD1. The germline CDR1 and CDR2 sequences are MNHEY and SMNVEV (reference sequence). This CDR3 is built from 16 residues. V dropped 5 bases and J dropped 6; count of bases not matched to a gene: 12. The CDR3 here is CASSPPSKTGAGELFF. The CDR3 DNA reads as TGTGCCAGCAGTCCACCTTCAAAAACAGGGGCCGGGGAGCTGTTTTTT.

This clonotype was observed many times. This chain links TRBV7-2 with TRBJ2-5; TRBD1 matches at 10 bases. The V gene's germline CDR1 is SGHTA and CDR2 FQGNSA. V dropped 1 base and J dropped 10; count of bases not matched to a gene: 6. The CDR3 is 14 residues long. CDR3 DNA sequence: TGTGCCAGCAGCTTAGGACAGGGGGCGGAGGGCCAGTACTTC. Protein: CASSLGQGAEGQYF.

On this clonotype: A far bigger clonotype differs at one base, so this is likely a read error. The J gene is TRBJ2-7, the V gene TRBV6-2 or TRBV6-3, with 13 bases aligning to TRBD2. CDR3 length: 16 residues. V gave up 6 bases and J gave up 5 bases; unmatched junction bases: 10. Germline V lookup: CDR1 MNHEY, CDR2 SVGEGT. CDR3 DNA: TGTGCCAGCAGACTCTCCTGGACTAGCGGGAGTAACGAGCAGTACTTC. Amino acid sequence: CASRLSWTSGSNEQYF.

The sample holds many counts of this clonotype. The chain recombines TRBV28 with TRBJ2-7; D is uncertain. Trimming took 3 bases from V and 7 from J, leaving 16 bases between them. CDR3 length: 14 residues. The germline CDR1 and CDR2 sequences are MDHEN and SYDVKM. The CDR3 DNA is TGTGCCAGCAGTTTTAGCTGGGTTCGCTGGGAGCAGTACTTC. It translates to CASSFSWVRWEQYF.

As regards this clonotype: One base away lies a much larger clone, so this may be a sequencing read error. This chain joins TRBV6-2 or TRBV6-3 and TRBJ2-5, with D perhaps given as TRBD1 or TRBD2 (5 bases each). V lost 1 base to trimming and J lost 6 bases, with 9 bases between them. The germline CDR1 and CDR2 sequences are MNHEY and SVGEGT. The CDR3 loop spans 13 amino acids. The CDR3 loop is CASSYLWGQTQYF. As DNA, the CDR3 is TGTGCCAGCAGTTACTTGTGGGGACAGACCCAGTACTTC.